The 18 T cell receptor beta chains in this list originate from one sample, sequenced in a study of vaccination effects on CD4 cells after COVID-19. Generated by immunoSEQ multiplex PCR, the TCRdb table keeps only in-frame clones and is missing some. The sample contains around 63,000 clones, less than 80% of which appear only once. The antigens of these receptors remain unknown. Sequencing was preceded by expansion of antigen-specific CD4+ T cells with viral peptide pools in the ViraFEST assay. Following 10 days of culture, CD4+ T cells were isolated. Vaccine recipients lacked prior SARS-CoV-2 infection and had negative nucleocapsid antibodies. The sample consisted of CD4+ T cells from PBMCs cultured with HCoV-OC43 spike peptides, taken before COVID-19 vaccination. Subset of the sample: HCoV-OC43 spike overlapping peptide pool stimulation. All receptors derive from a human donor who received a COVID-19 vaccine.

The chain uses TRBV11-2 and TRBJ1-1; D possibly corresponds to TRBD1 (6 bases). Trimming removed 2 bases from V and 6 bases from J, with 22 bases in between. The CDR3 spans 17 residues. Germline V gene lookup returns CDR1 SGHAT and CDR2 FQNNGV. The CDR3 region is CASSLRLSGGRSAEAFF. Here the CDR3 DNA reads TGTGCCAGCAGCTTAAGGCTCTCCGGGGGGCGCTCGGCTGAAGCTTTCTTT.

This chain connects TRBV10-2 to TRBJ1-1; D unresolved. The CDR3 is 14 amino acids. CDR1 is WSHSY, CDR2 SAAADI, per germline. V was cut by 6 bases and J by 0 bases, with 11 bases left in between. The CDR3 region has the DNA TGCGCCAGCAGGCACAACACAGTGAACACTGAAGCTTTCTTT. This translates into CASRHNTVNTEAFF.

This chain joins TRBV4-2 and TRBJ1-2, with TRBD1 matching 7 bases. J lost 5 bases, V lost 6 bases, and 12 bases had no gene match. The CDR3 covers 15 residues. Germline CDR1 and CDR2: LGHNA and YNFKEQ. CDR3 nucleotides: TGTGCCAGCAGACTTTACCGGGACAGCCTATATGGCTACACCTTC. It yields the protein CASRLYRDSLYGYTF.

DNA for the CDR3: TGTGCCAGCAGTGAAGCAAGACAGGGGGACTATGGCTACACCTTC. Its protein product is CASSEARQGDYGYTF. This chain links TRBV2 with TRBJ1-2, with 9 bases aligning to TRBD1. The CDR3 is 15 amino acids. Unmatched junction bases numbered 2, after V lost 0 bases and J lost 3 bases. CDR1 is SNHLY, CDR2 FYNNEI, per germline.

J is TRBJ2-1 and V is TRBV20-1; no definite D call. The germline V gene encodes CDR1 DFQATT and CDR2 SNEGSKA (reference sequence). The V and J ends lost 3 bases and 0 bases respectively, with 12 bases between them. The CDR3 runs 15 residues. CDR3 DNA sequence: TGCAGTGCTAGTCGCACCCCATACTCCTACAATGAGCAGTTCTTC. Its protein is CSASRTPYSYNEQFF.

This clone has a single count. CDR3 loop: CASSPRAAGGYNEQFF. CDR3 DNA: TGTGCCAGCTCACCACGGGCAGCGGGGGGGTACAATGAGCAGTTCTTC. This sequence joins TRBV18 and TRBJ2-1; 10 bases map to TRBD2. J lost 4 bases, V lost 1 base, and 4 bases had no gene match. The CDR3 is 16 amino acids. The germline V gene has CDR1 KGHSH and CDR2 LQKENI.

The chain has TRBV4-2 and TRBJ1-2, with D unresolved. The V end was cut by 0 bases, the J end by 3 bases, with 11 bases between. CDR3 length: 15 residues. CDR1 and CDR2 (germline): LGHNA, YNFKEQ. Here the CDR3 DNA reads TGTGCCAGCAGCCAAGAAGGGAGCATGCACTATGGCTACACCTTC. This encodes CASSQEGSMHYGYTF.

The chain couples TRBV18 to TRBJ1-1; D not resolved. Germline V gene data show CDR1 as KGHSH and CDR2 as LQKENI. V was clipped by 4 bases and J by 6 bases, with 9 bases between them. CDR3 length: 12 residues. In DNA form, the CDR3 reads TGTGCCAGCTCACAGACCGGCGCTGAAGCTTTCTTT. Translated: CASSQTGAEAFF.

The gene calls are TRBV30 and TRBJ1-1; maybe TRBD1 (5 bases). Germline V gives CDR1 GTSNPN, CDR2 SVGIG (reference sequence). The V end lost 4 bases, the J end lost 1 base, and 7 bases lay between the germline ends. There are 12 residues in the CDR3. CDR3 in DNA: TGTGCCTGGATTACAGGGAACACTGAAGCTTTCTTT. This translates into CAWITGNTEAFF.

V is TRBV11-3 and J is TRBJ2-3; 7 nucleotides agree with TRBD1. CDR3 length: 15 residues. The V gene end was trimmed by 4 bases and the J gene end by 3 bases; junction bases not matched to a gene: 7. Germline V lookup: CDR1 SGHNT, CDR2 YENEEA. CDR3 residues: CASSSTGISTDTQYF. As DNA, the CDR3 is TGTGCCAGCAGCTCGACAGGGATTAGTACAGATACGCAGTATTTT.

This clone was observed once. The rearrangement uses TRBV6-4 and TRBJ1-1, with a possible D match to TRBD1 (5 bases). Per the germline V gene, CDR1 is MRHNA and CDR2 is SNTAGT. This CDR3 has 13 residues. Trimming cost V 4 bases and J 5 bases, with 11 bases left between them. The CDR3 DNA follows: TGTGCCAGCAGTGTTCGGGGGGATACTGAAGCTTTCTTT. Protein product: CASSVRGDTEAFF.

This chain uses TRBV24-1 with TRBJ2-5, with a tentative D call TRBD1 (5 bases). Germline V gives CDR1 KGHDR, CDR2 SFDVKD. The CDR3 is made up of 14 amino acids. The V end lost 4 bases, the J end lost 2 bases, and 10 bases lay between the germline ends. The CDR3 region is CATSDRQKQETQYF. The CDR3 DNA is TGTGCCACCAGTGACCGACAGAAGCAAGAGACCCAGTACTTC.

The J gene is TRBJ1-2, the V gene TRBV2; 7 bases agree with TRBD1. Germline V CDR1 and CDR2: SNHLY, FYNNEI. The CDR3 is made up of 14 amino acids. After removal of 8 bases from V and 0 bases from J, the junction contained 6 bases not matched to a gene. The CDR3 DNA sequence: TGTGCCAGCGGTCGGGACAGTTCTAACTATGGCTACACCTTC. Amino acid sequence: CASGRDSSNYGYTF.

The chain links TRBV7-3 to TRBJ1-1; D call uncertain. V was pared by 0 bases and J by 1 base, with 3 bases between. The germline V gene has CDR1 SGHTA and CDR2 FQGTGA. The CDR3 loop spans 13 amino acids. This CDR3 reads CASSLTGNTEAFF. The CDR3 DNA is TGTGCCAGCAGCTTAACAGGGAACACTGAAGCTTTCTTT.

The chain couples TRBV7-2 to TRBJ2-3; D gene uncertain. Trimming took 3 bases from V and 2 from J, leaving 9 bases between them. CDR3 size: 14 residues. Per the germline V gene, CDR1 is SGHTA and CDR2 is FQGNSA. Here the CDR3 DNA reads TGTGCCAGCAGCTTCGGTCAGCACACAGATACGCAGTATTTT. Residues: CASSFGQHTDTQYF. The full variable domain, in which reference TRBV7-2 and TRBJ2-3 provide the parts outside the CDR3, is GAGVSQSPSNKVTEKGKDVELRCDPISGHTALYWYRQSLGQGLEFLIYFQGNSAPDKSGLPSDRFSAERTGGSVSTLTIQRTQQEDSAVYLCASSFGQHTDTQYFGPGTRLTVL.

The chain combines TRBV7-2 with TRBJ2-7; D may be TRBD2 (6 bases). Trimming pared 2 bases from V and 0 bases from J, leaving 8 bases between. The length of the CDR3 is 14 residues. CDR1 is SGHTA and CDR2 is FQGNSA in the germline V gene. CDR3 residues: CASSLFGGSYEQYV. CDR3 nucleotide sequence: TGTGCCAGCAGCTTATTCGGGGGCTCCTACGAGCAGTACGTC.

This rearrangement joins TRBV2 to TRBJ1-4, with 8 bases lining up with TRBD1. CDR3 length equals 16 residues. The germline CDR1 and CDR2 sequences are SNHLY and FYNNEI. Trimming at V came to 7 bases and at J to 7 bases, leaving 14 bases not matched to a gene. The CDR3 sequence is CASTLTPRGLVEKLFF. The CDR3 bases are TGTGCCAGCACTCTCACCCCCAGGGGGCTCGTTGAAAAACTGTTTTTT.

The rearrangement links TRBV19 to TRBJ2-1, with D tentatively TRBD1 (8 bases). In germline, CDR1 is LNHDA, CDR2 SQIVND (reference sequence). V dropped 9 bases and J dropped 5 bases, with 17 bases sitting between them. The length of the CDR3 is 14 residues. DNA of the CDR3: TGTGCCAGCTCAGACAGGGGAGGGGACAATGAGCAGTTCTTC. Amino acids: CASSDRGGDNEQFF.